A single sample gave rise to the 9 T cell receptor beta chains below, sequenced in a study of T cell repertoires in cytomegalovirus infection. No cognate antigen is known for these TCRs. TCRdb re-analysed the reads in MiXCR, keeping a single row per CDR3 protein. The sample lists approximately 50,000 distinct CDR3 sequences, roughly 20% occurring once. The specimen was CD8+ T cells from cultured PBMCs, collected from culture after CMV antigen stimulation. Every receptor here comes from a human donor in good health (CMV status not recorded). Some clones in this sample may be carry-over from other donors' samples.

CDR3 sequence reads: CASSSDGRAGGPVELFF. CDR3 nucleotide sequence: TGTGCCAGCAGCTCAGACGGTCGAGCGGGAGGGCCCGTGGAGCTGTTTTTT. The chain recombines TRBV7-6 with TRBJ2-2; TRBD2 agrees at 10 bases. With V trimmed by 4 bases and J by 10 bases, 15 bases remained unmatched. Germline V gene data show CDR1 as SGHVS and CDR2 as FNYEAQ. This CDR3 is built from 17 residues. Together with reference TRBV7-6 and TRBJ2-2, the CDR3 gives the full variable domain: GAGVSQSPRYKVTKRGQDVALRCDPISGHVSLYWYRQALGQGPEFLTYFNYEAQQDKSGLPNDRFSAERPEGSISTLTIQRTEQRDSAMYRCASSSDGRAGGPVELFFGEGSRLTVL.

This clonotype was detected a few times. This chain uses TRBV4-1 with TRBJ2-7, with 7 positions matching TRBD2. The CDR3 sequence is 15 residues long. The germline gives CDR1 MGHRA, CDR2 YSYEKL. The ends lost 4 bases at V and 1 base at J; junction bases unmatched: 7. In DNA form, the CDR3 reads TGCGCCAGCAGCCCTGCTAGCGGACCGTCCTACGAGCAGTACTTC. As protein: CASSPASGPSYEQYF.

This clonotype appeared many times. The rearrangement uses TRBV7-9 and TRBJ2-7, with D perhaps matching TRBD2 (5 bases). The CDR3 is 17 amino acids. Trimming left V 3 bases short and J 2 bases short, with 20 bases between. CDR1 is SEHNR and CDR2 is FQNEAQ in the germline V gene (reference sequence). The CDR3 region is CASSFGGRYDGAYEQYF. CDR3 bases: TGTGCCAGCAGCTTCGGAGGACGTTACGACGGAGCCTACGAGCAGTACTTC.

This chain links TRBV10-3 with TRBJ1-5; D is uncertain. Trimming stripped 6 bases from V and 4 bases from J, with 13 bases between. The CDR3 is 14 amino acids. Germline V gives CDR1 ENHRY, CDR2 SYGVKD. The CDR3 DNA sequence: TGTGCCATCAGCGAAAAAATTTTGAATCAGCCCCAGCATTTT. This encodes CAISEKILNQPQHF.

The V and J genes are TRBV7-9 and TRBJ2-3, with D tentatively TRBD2 (5 bases). Germline CDR1 reads SEHNR; CDR2 reads FQNEAQ (reference sequence). Trimming took off 5 bases at V and 4 bases at J, with 19 bases between the two ends. The CDR3 contains 16 residues. In nucleotides, the CDR3 is TGTGCCAGCAGCCCCGACGTAGAACTGCGGGCAGATACGCAGTATTTT. It yields the protein CASSPDVELRADTQYF.

This clonotype was seen a handful of times. CDR3 sequence (DNA): TGTGCCATCTCTGGCGCAGCCCACAATGAGCAGTTCTTC. It translates to CAISGAAHNEQFF. V gene TRBV6-2 or TRBV6-3 combines with J gene TRBJ2-1; D is unresolved. V was cut by 10 bases and J by 5 bases, with 15 bases left in between. The CDR3 runs 13 residues. Per germline, CDR1 MNHEY and CDR2 SVGEGT.

V usage is TRBV28 and J usage is TRBJ2-1; the match to TRBD2 covers 8 bases. After removal of 5 bases from V and 6 bases from J, the junction contained 6 bases not matched to a gene. This CDR3 is built from 14 residues. Germline values: CDR1 MDHEN, CDR2 SYDVKM. The CDR3 DNA sequence: TGTGCCAGCAGTCTGGGACTAGGAGCCAATGAGCAGTTCTTC. Protein product: CASSLGLGANEQFF.

As for this clonotype: In this CDR3 the conserved last residue, phenylalanine or tryptophan, is missing, so a read error is likely. The V and J genes are TRBV5-4 and TRBJ1-2; D is uncertain. Germline CDR1 SGHNT, CDR2 YYREEE (reference sequence). The CDR3 spans 17 residues. Trimming removed 0 bases at V and 1 base at J, with 16 bases between. Written as DNA, the CDR3 is TGTGCCAGCAGCTTGGATGGGCCTACTGTGCTTAACTATGGCTACACCTTA. It yields the protein CASSLDGPTVLNYGYTL.

The CDR3 sequence is CASSIPGSAVYEQYF. CDR3 sequence (DNA): TGTGCCAGTAGTATACCCGGGAGCGCGGTCTACGAGCAGTACTTC. The chain uses TRBV19 and TRBJ2-7; perhaps TRBD2 as D (6 bases). The CDR3 loop spans 15 amino acids. Germline V CDR1 and CDR2: LNHDA, SQIVND (reference sequence). V lost 2 bases to trimming and J lost 3 bases, with 14 bases between them.